These T cell receptor beta chains were read from a single sample in a study of blood T cell repertoires in COVID-19. Sequenced by immunoSEQ multiplex PCR; TCRdb stores in-frame clones only, minus some. The data contain hundreds of thousands of clones, over 75% of them singletons. Sequencing input: PBMCs or T cells enriched from blood (not recorded which). The source is a man aged 18-30 years who had recovered from COVID-19. Both conserved end residues are trimmed from each CDR3. Each record gives: J gene, clone size, V gene, CDR3 protein. Expanded clones get a size class; other rows say once, few or many, or leave the size out.

>TRBJ1-5|NA|TRBV18
ASSFDRGDQPQH
>TRBJ2-3|NA|TRBV5-4
ASSWKTGGATDTQY
>TRBJ2-3|NA|TRBV6-5
ATSRPTGVTDTQY
>TRBJ1-2|few|TRBV7-2
ASSLEVHSGGYT
>TRBJ2-1|NA|TRBV27
ASSLLVAGWQYNEQF
>TRBJ2-7|NA|TRBV3-1/TRBV3-2
ASSQWVAGEREQY
>TRBJ2-6|NA|TRBV5-1
ASSLIQTSGANVLT
>TRBJ1-5|NA|TRBV28
ASSLYRGSNQPQH
>TRBJ1-6|once|TRBV28
ASSQDWDRGFLNSPLH
>TRBJ2-3|NA|TRBV7-8
ASSSPGADTQY
>TRBJ1-1|NA|TRBV7-9
ASSSLAGATEAF
>TRBJ2-1|NA|TRBV4-1
ASSQELQRGRVSSYNEQF
>TRBJ1-4|NA|TRBV25-1
ASSEHGDEKLF
>TRBJ2-3|NA|TRBV27
ASSWVLAGSTDTQY